Reported below is one T cell receptor beta chain. The target antigen is unknown. The sample originates from a study of T cell repertoires in cytomegalovirus infection. Across the whole study: CMV infection together with matching HLA type was indicated by public TCR beta signatures. Study results and limitations: CMV-specific HLA-C-restricted TCR beta clonotypes dominated the ex vivo response. CMV carriers having the relevant HLA were flagged by cumulative public TCR beta family frequency.

TCRdb re-called the reads through MiXCR, storing one row per CDR3 protein. The sample yields about 260,000 distinct CDR3 sequences, roughly 13% seen once. The CDR3 sequence is 16 residues long. J was trimmed by 0 bases and V by 5 bases; bases with no gene match: 3. Germline lookup yields CDR1 LNHDA and CDR2 SQIVND (reference sequence). J is TRBJ2-2 and V is TRBV19, with 10 bases aligning to TRBD2. The sequence was collected from a human donor in good health (CMV status not recorded). Some clones in this sample may be carry-over from other donors' samples. Sequencing input: PBMCs. Written as DNA, the CDR3 is TGTGCCAGTAGTCGAAGCGGGAGGGCGAACACCGGGGAGCTGTTTTTT. Its translation is CASSRSGRANTGELFF.